These 17 T cell receptor delta chains were sequenced from one sample in a study of gamma-delta chains in newborns, infants, children. TCRdb fed the reads into CATT to redo clone calling. In the table there are under 2,000 delta-chain clones, 0.9% to 1.4% of which are singletons. Sample: blood. The receptors here all came from a child who was a newborn, infant or young child, either healthy, febrile or measles-vaccinated (not recorded which).

This clone turned up a few times. This DNA translates differently at residue 12 from the TCRdb protein, which is that of a much larger clone; a read error is likely, and the protein shown is the DNA's own translation. This rearrangement joins TRDV2 to TRDJ1; D call uncertain. The CDR3 length is 16 residues. Germline assignment: CDR1 GEAIGNYY and CDR2 EKD. The CDR3 region is CACDQVSRTDTVKLIF. In DNA form, the CDR3 reads TGTGCCTGTGACCAAGTTAGCCGGACGGACACCGTTAAACTCATCTTT.

This clone appeared a few times. TCRdb's protein for this DNA is that of a much larger clone and differs from the translation at residue 17, likely a read error; the protein shown is the DNA translation. The V and J genes are TRDV1 and TRDJ1; 12 bases are shared with TRDD3. Germline V gene data show CDR1 as TSWWSYY and CDR2 as QGS. The CDR3 consists of 19 residues. The CDR3 is CALGELGTGGYLYTDKPIF. In DNA form, the CDR3 reads TGTGCTCTTGGGGAACTAGGTACTGGGGGATACTTGTACACCGATAAACCCATCTTT.

This clone has ten or more counts. A read error likely explains why the TCRdb protein, taken from a much larger clone, differs from this DNA's translation at residue 16; the protein shown is translated from the DNA. V usage is TRDV2 and J usage is TRDJ3; TRDD3 aligns across 9 bases. Germline assignment: CDR1 GEAIGNYY and CDR2 EKD. The CDR3 contains 18 residues. The chain's CDR3 is CACDTYWGSSWDTRQTFF. The CDR3 DNA follows: TGTGCCTGTGACACGTACTGGGGGAGCTCCTGGGACACCCGACAGACGTTTTTC.

In its sample, this clone was seen a few times. This rearrangement joins TRDV2 to TRDJ1; 13 bases map to TRDD3. The CDR3 contains 18 residues. The germline V gene encodes CDR1 GEAIGNYY and CDR2 EKD. The V segment lost 2 bases and the J segment 2 bases; nucleotides outside the gene matches: 10. The CDR3 DNA reads as TGTGCCTGTGACAACGTCGTACTGGGGGATACGGAGACCGATAAACTCATCTTT. As protein: CACDNVVLGDTETDKLIF.

Concerning this clone: TCRdb pairs this DNA with a much larger clone's protein that differs at residue 10, likely a read error; the protein shown was translated from the DNA. The chain uses TRDV2 and TRDJ1, with 8 bases that match TRDD3. Germline V CDR1 and CDR2: GEAIGNYY, EKD. V shed 3 bases, J shed 0 bases, and the junction held 11 bases outside the gene matches. The CDR3 is made up of 17 amino acids. CDR3 in DNA: TGTGCCTGTGACGAAGTACTGGGGGCCCTGTACACCGATAAACTCATCTTT. Protein product: CACDEVLGALYTDKLIF.

This clone is hyperexpanded (1% or more) by share. Within the sample, other DNA sequences also encode this same CDR3. The chain uses TRDV2 and TRDJ1; perhaps TRDD3 as D (6 bases). With 0 bases removed from V and 2 bases from J, the gap between germline ends came to 6 bases. The CDR3 has 13 amino acids. CDR1 and CDR2 (germline): GEAIGNYY, EKD. The CDR3 spells CACDTWGTDKLIF. CDR3 nucleotides: TGTGCCTGTGACACCTGGGGGACCGATAAACTCATCTTT.

As regards this clone: A far larger clone is only one base removed, so a read error is likely. This specimen includes other DNA sequences encoding the same CDR3. The J gene is TRDJ3, the V gene TRDV1; possible D gene TRDD3, 6 bases. The germline CDR1 and CDR2 sequences are TSWWSYY and QGS. There are 20 residues in the CDR3. DNA for the CDR3: TGTGCTCTTGGGGACGACGGGGGTTGGGGATCCTCCTGGGACACCCGACAGATGTTTTTT. It translates to CALGDDGGWGSSWDTRQMFF.

On this clone: The protein held in TCRdb is that of a much larger clone and does not match this DNA's translation at residue 16, likely because of a read error; the protein shown is translated from the DNA. This chain uses TRDV2 with TRDJ3, with TRDD3 matching over 9 bases. The germline V gene has CDR1 GEAIGNYY and CDR2 EKD. This CDR3 contains 18 residues. The CDR3 bases are TGTGCCTGTGACACGTACTGGGGGAGCTCCTGGGACACCCGACAGATTTTTTTC. Translation: CACDTYWGSSWDTRQIFF.

About this clone itself: TCRdb's protein, taken from a much larger clone, differs from this DNA's translation at residue 15, likely owing to a read error; the protein displayed comes from the DNA. The V and J genes are TRDV2 and TRDJ1, with no clear D. The germline V gene has CDR1 GEAIGNYY and CDR2 EKD. The CDR3 extends over 16 amino acids. The CDR3: CACDQVSRTDTDKLTF. The CDR3 DNA follows: TGTGCCTGTGACCAAGTTAGCCGGACGGACACCGATAAACTCACCTTT.

This clone has only a few counts. TCRdb's protein, taken from a much larger clone, differs from this DNA's translation at residue 8, likely owing to a read error; the protein displayed comes from the DNA. The V call is TRDV2, the J call TRDJ3, with D perhaps matching TRDD3 (5 bases). With 0 bases removed from V and 0 bases from J, the gap between germline ends came to 14 bases. This CDR3 has 19 amino acids. Germline CDR1 reads GEAIGNYY; CDR2 reads EKD. CDR3: CACDTVLEDSSWDTRQMFF. The CDR3 bases are TGTGCCTGTGACACCGTACTGGAGGACAGCTCCTGGGACACCCGACAGATGTTTTTC.

This clone showed up just a few times. TCRdb records a much larger clone's protein for this DNA, with a difference at residue 8 that likely arises from a read error; the protein given is the translation of the DNA. J is TRDJ1 and V is TRDV2, with D possibly matching TRDD3 (5 bases). Trimming shortened V by 0 bases and J by 0 bases, and 13 bases separated the two germline ends. Germline values: CDR1 GEAIGNYY, CDR2 EKD. The CDR3 extends over 16 amino acids. The CDR3 nucleotides are TGTGCCTGTGACACCGTTGGGGTATCGGACACCGATAAACTCATCTTT. Translating it yields CACDTVGVSDTDKLIF.

This clone qualifies as medium-sized (0.01 to 0.1%). A far larger clone is only one base removed, so a read error is likely. The V gene is TRDV2, the J gene TRDJ1, with a weak D call TRDD3 (5 bases). CDR1 and CDR2 from the germline V gene are GEAIGNYY and EKD. The CDR3 sequence is 15 residues long. The CDR3 nucleotides are TGTGCCTGTGACACTCTGGGCCCGAACACCGATAAACCCATCTTT. Translated: CACDTLGPNTDKPIF.

With respect to this clone: Translating this DNA gives a protein that differs at residue 16 from the TCRdb one, which belongs to a much larger clone; a read error is likely, and the protein shown is this translation. The chain recombines TRDV2 with TRDJ3; 12 bases match TRDD3. The CDR3 sequence is 18 residues long. CDR1 and CDR2 from the germline V gene are GEAIGNYY and EKD. The CDR3 spells CACDNTGGYSWDTRQTFF. The CDR3 bases are TGTGCCTGTGACAATACTGGGGGATACTCCTGGGACACCCGACAGACGTTTTTC.

The table lists this clone with a few counts. Since a far larger clone is one base different, this is likely a read error. The sample carries other DNA sequences with the same CDR3. The chain carries TRDV2 and TRDJ1, with TRDD3 matching 11 bases. The V gene's germline CDR1 is GEAIGNYY and CDR2 EKD. The V gene end was trimmed by 3 bases and the J gene end by 0 bases; junction bases not matched to a gene: 2. The CDR3 runs to 15 residues. In DNA form, the CDR3 reads TGTGCCTGTGACGGACTGGGGGATAACACCGATAAACTCATCTTT. Protein sequence: CACDGLGDNTDKLIF.

This clone has a handful of counts. The protein recorded in TCRdb matches a much larger clone and deviates from this DNA's translation at residue 3, suggesting a read error; the protein here is obtained by translating the DNA. The chain recombines TRDV2 with TRDJ3, with 12 bases identical to TRDD3. CDR3 length: 18 residues. Looked up from germline, CDR1 is GEAIGNYY and CDR2 is EKD. The CDR3 spells CARDILGDTAWDTRQMFF. The CDR3 nucleotides read TGTGCCCGTGACATACTGGGGGATACAGCTTGGGACACCCGACAGATGTTTTTC.

This clone was recorded a few times. The amino acid sequence in TCRdb belongs to a much larger clone and departs from this DNA's translation at residue 10, likely a sequencing read error; the sequence shown is translated from the DNA. The chain combines TRDV2 with TRDJ3, with TRDD3 identical over 12 bases. The CDR3 totals 18 residues. The germline V gene encodes CDR1 GEAIGNYY and CDR2 EKD. V was clipped by 2 bases and J by 3 bases; unmatched bases: 4. The CDR3 nucleotides are TGTGCCTGTGACAATACTGGGGGATACTACTGGGACACCCGACAGATGTTTTTC. This translates into CACDNTGGYYWDTRQMFF.

This clone has just a few counts. The TCRdb record carries a much larger clone's protein, which differs from this DNA's translation at residue 6; a read error is the likely cause, and the protein listed here is the DNA translation. V and J are TRDV2 and TRDJ1, with no clear D. Looked up from germline, CDR1 is GEAIGNYY and CDR2 is EKD. V lost 1 base and J lost 0, with 11 bases in between. CDR3 length: 15 residues. As DNA, the CDR3 is TGTGCCTGTGACACTCCGGGCCCGAACACCGATAAACTCATCTTT. As protein: CACDTPGPNTDKLIF.